Reported below is one T cell receptor (beta chain). What it binds is not known. TCRdb reanalyzed the 5' RACE reads, giving one entry per CDR3 protein sequence and no DNA. The table lists roughly 330,000 distinct CDR3 sequences. Donors gave about 2.6 ml of blood apiece. Unfractionated whole blood yielded total RNA, and T cells were not sorted. This entry is derived from a study of monozygotic twins with inflammatory bowel disease. Study-wide results and limits: Repertoire similarity did not differ between concordant and discordant twins, possibly owing to limited power.

This TCR came from a human donor with ulcerative colitis or Crohn's disease, or a healthy co-twin of an affected twin (not recorded which). The sample was blood.

CDR3 region: CASSFPTGLSQYF. V usage is TRBV28 and J usage is TRBJ2-3. CDR1 MDHEN and CDR2 SYDVKM come from the germline V gene. The CDR3 contains 13 residues. Based on the CDR3 plus reference TRBV28 and TRBJ2-3, the full variable domain is DVKVTQSSRYLVKRTGEKVFLECVQDMDHENMFWYRQDPGLGLRLIYFSYDVKMKEKGDIPEGYSVSREKKERFSLILESASTNQTSMYLCASSFPTGLSQYFGPGTRLTVL.